Below, 13 T cell receptor beta chains from the same sample are listed, as sequenced in a study of blood T cells in healthy people across ages. Alongside a J-beta primer mix, a sample-barcoded 5' primer served in a second PCR lasting about 7 to 12 cycles. TCRdb re-analysed the 5' RACE reads in MiXCR, keeping a single row per CDR3 protein. The sample carries around 700,000 distinct CDR3 sequences, 20% to 25% recorded once. These data also formed part of another study, on T cells of mothers and their children.

The sample comprised blood. The receptors shown here come from a boy between 5 and 17 years old in good health.

The chain recombines TRBV5-1 with TRBJ2-3; D is ambiguous. CDR3 size: 13 residues. CDR1 is SGHRS and CDR2 is YFSETQ in the germline V gene. V shed 0 bases and J shed 6 bases, with 8 bases lying between them. The CDR3 DNA follows: TGCGCCAGCAGCTTGGCTTGGTTGGATACGCAGTATTTT. The encoded protein is CASSLAWLDTQYF.

This clonotype has more than one count but fewer than ten. The chain recombines TRBV29-1 with TRBJ2-5; D perhaps matches TRBD2 (5 bases). The J call could be wrong; TRBJ2-7 is a better fit for the DNA end. The CDR3 sequence is 12 residues long. Germline V gene data show CDR1 as SQVTM and CDR2 as ANQGSEA. CDR3 bases: TGCAGCGGGAGCGGATCCTCCTACGAGCAGTACTTC. Protein product: CSGSGSSYEQYF.

This clonotype was seen more than once but under ten times. The chain has TRBV7-2 and TRBJ2-2, with 13 bases that match TRBD2. V shed 6 bases and J 0 bases; nucleotides not matched to a gene: 1. The CDR3 covers 16 residues. Germline V gene sequence: CDR1 SGHTA, CDR2 FQGNSA. In DNA form, the CDR3 reads TGTGCCAGCAGACTAGCGGGGGGGACGAACACCGGGGAGCTGTTTTTT. Protein product: CASRLAGGTNTGELFF.

This clonotype appeared a few times. The genes are TRBV20-1 and TRBJ2-1, with 13 bases identical to TRBD2. J lost 12 bases, V lost 6 bases, and 8 bases had no gene match. Germline CDR1 and CDR2: DFQATT and SNEGSKA (reference sequence). The CDR3 spans 13 residues. The CDR3 DNA reads as TGCAGTGCCTTAGGGACTAGCGGGATGGGGCAGTTCTTC. This encodes CSALGTSGMGQFF.

The chain couples TRBV5-1 to TRBJ2-5, with a tentative D call TRBD1 (6 bases). CDR3 size: 15 residues. CDR1 SGHRS and CDR2 YFSETQ come from the germline V gene. Trimming stripped 2 bases from V and 5 bases from J, with 16 bases between. The CDR3 is CASSFWDNLGETQYF. Written as DNA, the CDR3 is TGCGCCAGCAGCTTTTGGGACAACCTCGGGGAGACCCAGTACTTC. Supplemented by reference TRBV5-1 and TRBJ2-5, the full variable domain reads KAGVTQTPRYLIKTRGQQVTLSCSPISGHRSVSWYQQTPGQGLQFLFEYFSETQRNKGNFPGRFSGRQFSNSRSEMNVSTLELGDSALYLCASSFWDNLGETQYFGPGTRLLVL.

This clonotype was picked up a small number of times. This chain uses TRBV5-6 with TRBJ2-5; 9 positions match TRBD2. Germline values: CDR1 SGHDT, CDR2 YYEEEE. Trimming took 2 bases from V and 5 from J; bases not matched to a gene: 10. This CDR3 is built from 16 residues. The CDR3 DNA is TGTGCCAGCAGCTTTATCTACGGGACTAGCAGGGAGACCCAGTACTTC. It encodes CASSFIYGTSRETQYF.

This clonotype was counted between two and nine times. The J gene is TRBJ2-3, the V gene TRBV20-1; D gene ambiguous. Germline CDR1 and CDR2: DFQATT and SNEGSKA (reference sequence). CDR3 length equals 13 residues. Between the trimmed V and J ends, which lost 3 bases and 0 bases, there was a span of 7 bases. This CDR3 is CSASVGSTDTQYF. DNA for the CDR3: TGCAGTGCTAGTGTGGGAAGCACAGATACGCAGTATTTT.

This clonotype has only one observation. The chain uses TRBV29-1 and TRBJ2-3; D not resolved. This CDR3 contains 11 residues. Trimming took off 3 bases at V and 6 bases at J, with 7 bases between the two ends. Germline V gene lookup returns CDR1 SQVTM and CDR2 ANQGSEA. The CDR3, as DNA: TGCAGCGTTGATAGGCAGGATACGCAGTATTTT. This codes for CSVDRQDTQYF.

The table lists this clonotype with a few counts. The genes are TRBV20-1 and TRBJ2-7, with no clear D. The CDR3 has 16 amino acids. Germline V CDR1 and CDR2: DFQATT, SNEGSKA (reference sequence). Between the trimmed V and J ends, which lost 0 bases and 1 base, there was a span of 16 bases. The CDR3 sequence: CSARDQRHHLSYEQYF. CDR3 sequence (DNA): TGCAGTGCTAGAGATCAGAGACACCACTTATCCTACGAGCAGTACTTC.

This chain uses TRBV5-6 with TRBJ2-1; D is undetermined. Gene TRBJ2-7 matches the end of the DNA better, so the J call may be wrong. CDR3 size: 12 residues. The germline V gene encodes CDR1 SGHDT and CDR2 YYEEEE. CDR3 loop: CASSSSGGEQYF. The DNA for the CDR3 is TGTGCCAGCAGCTCGTCGGGTGGCGAGCAGTACTTC.

This chain joins TRBV29-1 and TRBJ2-3; D uncertain. V was trimmed by 4 bases and J by 3 bases, leaving 8 bases between them. The CDR3 sequence is 12 residues long. Germline CDR1 is SQVTM and CDR2 is ANQGSEA. The DNA for the CDR3 is TGCAGCGTTGTTGGCCTAACAGATACGCAGTATTTT. This sequence encodes CSVVGLTDTQYF.

CDR3 in amino acids: CASSFLGASGSNEQFF. The CDR3 coding sequence is TGTGCCAGCAGTTTCCTCGGGGCTAGCGGGAGTAATGAGCAGTTCTTC. The chain couples TRBV27 to TRBJ2-1; 10 bases are a match to TRBD2. This CDR3 has 16 amino acids. After removal of 3 bases from V and 7 bases from J, the junction contained 9 bases not matched to a gene. Looked up from germline, CDR1 is MNHEY and CDR2 is SMNVEV (reference sequence).

There are many counts of this clonotype. The genes are TRBV4-2 and TRBJ2-1; D remains ambiguous. V was clipped by 3 bases and J by 6 bases, with 18 bases between them. This CDR3 comprises 16 residues. Germline assignment: CDR1 LGHNA and CDR2 YNFKEQ. The DNA of the CDR3 is TGTGCCAGCAGCCATCTAGAAGGCAGTTCGGGCAATGAGCAGTTCTTC. Encoded protein: CASSHLEGSSGNEQFF.